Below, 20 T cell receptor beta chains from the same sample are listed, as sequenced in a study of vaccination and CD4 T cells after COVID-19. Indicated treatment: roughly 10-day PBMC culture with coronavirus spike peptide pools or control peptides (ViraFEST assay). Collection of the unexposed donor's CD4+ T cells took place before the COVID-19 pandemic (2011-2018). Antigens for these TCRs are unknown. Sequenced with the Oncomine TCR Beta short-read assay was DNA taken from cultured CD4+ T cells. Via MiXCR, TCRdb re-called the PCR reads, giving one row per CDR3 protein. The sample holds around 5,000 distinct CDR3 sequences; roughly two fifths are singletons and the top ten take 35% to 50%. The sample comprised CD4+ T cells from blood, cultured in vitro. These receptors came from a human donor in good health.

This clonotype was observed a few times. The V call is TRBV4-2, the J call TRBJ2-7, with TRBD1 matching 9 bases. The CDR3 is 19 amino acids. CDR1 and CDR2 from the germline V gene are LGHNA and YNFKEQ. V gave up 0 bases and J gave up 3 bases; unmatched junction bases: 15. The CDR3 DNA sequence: TGTGCCAGCAGCCAAGAGGGGAGCAGGATGACAGGGGGGATCTACGAGCAGTACTTC. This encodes CASSQEGSRMTGGIYEQYF.

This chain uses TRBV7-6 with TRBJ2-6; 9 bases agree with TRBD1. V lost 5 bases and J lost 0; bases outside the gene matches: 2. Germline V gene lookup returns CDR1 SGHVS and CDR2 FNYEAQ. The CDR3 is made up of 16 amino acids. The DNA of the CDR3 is TGTGCCAGCAGCCGGACAGGGGCCTCTGGGGCCAACGTCCTGACTTTC. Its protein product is CASSRTGASGANVLTF.

In DNA, the CDR3 is TGCAGGGGGGGAGGGGGCGACTATGGCTACACCTTC. This codes for CRGGGGDYGYTF. This chain uses TRBV20-1 with TRBJ1-2, with TRBD1 matching over 7 bases. Germline CDR1 is DFQATT and CDR2 is SNEGSKA (reference sequence). This CDR3 is 12 amino acids long.

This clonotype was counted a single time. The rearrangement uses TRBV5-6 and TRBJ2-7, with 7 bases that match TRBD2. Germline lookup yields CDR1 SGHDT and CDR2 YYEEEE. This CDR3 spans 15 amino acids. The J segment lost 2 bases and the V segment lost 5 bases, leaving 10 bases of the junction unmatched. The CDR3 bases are TGTGCCAGCAGTTACGGCCTAGCGGAACCCTACGAGCAGTACTTC. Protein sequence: CASSYGLAEPYEQYF.

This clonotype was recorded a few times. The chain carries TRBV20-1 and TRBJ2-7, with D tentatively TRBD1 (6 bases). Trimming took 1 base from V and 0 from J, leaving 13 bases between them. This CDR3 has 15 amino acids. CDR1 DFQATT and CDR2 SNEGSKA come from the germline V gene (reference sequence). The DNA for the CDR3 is TGCAGTGCTAGAGGGGGGCGCGGTAGCTCCTACGAGCAGTACTTC. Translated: CSARGGRGSSYEQYF.

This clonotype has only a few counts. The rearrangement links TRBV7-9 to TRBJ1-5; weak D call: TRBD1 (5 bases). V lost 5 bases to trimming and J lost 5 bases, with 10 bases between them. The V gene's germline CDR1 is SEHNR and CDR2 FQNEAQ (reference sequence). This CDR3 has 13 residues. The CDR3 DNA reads TGTGCCAGCAGCCAGGGTTCGGATCAGCCCCAGCATTTT. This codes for CASSQGSDQPQHF.

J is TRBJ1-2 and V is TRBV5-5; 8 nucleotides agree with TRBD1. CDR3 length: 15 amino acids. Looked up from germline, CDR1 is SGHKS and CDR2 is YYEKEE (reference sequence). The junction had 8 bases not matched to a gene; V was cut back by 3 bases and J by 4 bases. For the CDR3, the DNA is TGTGCCAGCAGCTCCTGGACAGGGTTGGGCTATGGCTACACCTTC. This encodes CASSSWTGLGYGYTF. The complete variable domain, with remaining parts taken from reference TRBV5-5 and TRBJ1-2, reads DAGVTQSPTHLIKTRGQQVTLRCSPISGHKSVSWYQQVLGQGPQFIFQYYEKEERGRGNFPDRFSARQFPNYSSELNVNALLLGDSALYLCASSSWTGLGYGYTFGSGTRLTVV.

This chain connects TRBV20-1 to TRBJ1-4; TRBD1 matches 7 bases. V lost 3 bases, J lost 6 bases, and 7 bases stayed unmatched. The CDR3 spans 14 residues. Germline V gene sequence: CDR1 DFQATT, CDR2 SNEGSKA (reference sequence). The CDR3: CSASRDRNDEKLFF. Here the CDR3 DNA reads TGCAGTGCTAGTAGGGACAGAAATGATGAAAAACTGTTTTTT.

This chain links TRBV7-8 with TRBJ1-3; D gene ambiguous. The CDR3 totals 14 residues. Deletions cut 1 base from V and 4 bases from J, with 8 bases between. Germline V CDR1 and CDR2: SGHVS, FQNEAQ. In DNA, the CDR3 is TGTGCCAGCAGCTTAGATGGAGGAGGAAACACCATATATTTT. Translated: CASSLDGGGNTIYF.

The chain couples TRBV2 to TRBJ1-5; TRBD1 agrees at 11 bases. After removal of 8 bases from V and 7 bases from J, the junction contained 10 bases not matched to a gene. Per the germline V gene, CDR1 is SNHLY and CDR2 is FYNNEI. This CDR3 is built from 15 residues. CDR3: CASGIGQGAGQPQHF. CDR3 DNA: TGTGCCAGCGGAATAGGACAGGGGGCAGGACAGCCCCAGCATTTT.

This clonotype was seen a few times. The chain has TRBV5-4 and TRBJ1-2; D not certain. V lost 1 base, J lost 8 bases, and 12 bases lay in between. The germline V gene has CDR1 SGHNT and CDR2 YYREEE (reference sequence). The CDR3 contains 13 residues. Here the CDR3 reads CASSLSGNGGYTF. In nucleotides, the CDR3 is TGTGCCAGCAGCTTGTCCGGAAATGGAGGCTACACCTTC.

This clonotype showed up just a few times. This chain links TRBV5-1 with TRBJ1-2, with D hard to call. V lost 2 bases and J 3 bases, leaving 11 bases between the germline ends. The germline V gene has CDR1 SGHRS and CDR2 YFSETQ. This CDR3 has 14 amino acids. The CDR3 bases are TGCGCCAGCAGCTTACTGACCCCTGACTATGGCTACACCTTC. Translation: CASSLLTPDYGYTF.

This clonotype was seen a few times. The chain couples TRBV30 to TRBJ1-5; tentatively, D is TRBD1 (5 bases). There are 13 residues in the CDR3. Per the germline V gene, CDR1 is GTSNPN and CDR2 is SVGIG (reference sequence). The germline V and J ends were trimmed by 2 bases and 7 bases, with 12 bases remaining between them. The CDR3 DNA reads TGTGCCTGGAGTACCAGGGACGGGCAGCCCCAGCATTTT. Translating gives CAWSTRDGQPQHF. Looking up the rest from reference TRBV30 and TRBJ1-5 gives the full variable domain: SQTIHQWPATLVQPVGSPLSLECTVEGTSNPNLYWYRQAAGRGLQLLFYSVGIGQISSEVPQNLSASRPQDRQFILSSKKLLLSDSGFYLCAWSTRDGQPQHFGDGTRLSIL.

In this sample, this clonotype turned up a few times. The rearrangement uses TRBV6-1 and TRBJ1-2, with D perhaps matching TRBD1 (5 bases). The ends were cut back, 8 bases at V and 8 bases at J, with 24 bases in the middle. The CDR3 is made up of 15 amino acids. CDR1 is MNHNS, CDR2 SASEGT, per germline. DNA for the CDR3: TGTGCCAGCCGTCATTGGGACGTAGGAAAAGGGGGCTACACCTTC. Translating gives CASRHWDVGKGGYTF.

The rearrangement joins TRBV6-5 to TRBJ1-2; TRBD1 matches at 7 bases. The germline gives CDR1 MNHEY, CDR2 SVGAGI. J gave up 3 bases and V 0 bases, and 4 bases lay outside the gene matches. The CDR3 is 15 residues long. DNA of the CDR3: TGTGCCAGCAGTTACTCGGGACAGTCCCACTATGGCTACACCTTC. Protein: CASSYSGQSHYGYTF.

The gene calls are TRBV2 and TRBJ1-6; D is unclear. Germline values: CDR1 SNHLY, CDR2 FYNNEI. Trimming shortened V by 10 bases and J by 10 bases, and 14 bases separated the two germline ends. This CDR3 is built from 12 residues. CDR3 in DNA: TGTGCCACTTCTCCGGCGGAATCACCCCTCCACTTT. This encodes CATSPAESPLHF.

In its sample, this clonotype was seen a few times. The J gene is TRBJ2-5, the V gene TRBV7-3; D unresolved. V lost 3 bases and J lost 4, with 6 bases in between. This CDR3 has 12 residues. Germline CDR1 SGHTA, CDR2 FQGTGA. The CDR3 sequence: CASSLVGETQYF. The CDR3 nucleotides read TGTGCCAGCAGCTTGGTAGGAGAGACCCAGTACTTC.

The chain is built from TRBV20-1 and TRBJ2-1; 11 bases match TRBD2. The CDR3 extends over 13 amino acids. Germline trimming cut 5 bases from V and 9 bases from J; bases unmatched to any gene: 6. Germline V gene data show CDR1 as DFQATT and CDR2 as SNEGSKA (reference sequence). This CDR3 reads CSAGSGGAGEQFF. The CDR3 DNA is TGCAGTGCTGGTAGCGGGGGGGCAGGTGAGCAGTTCTTC.

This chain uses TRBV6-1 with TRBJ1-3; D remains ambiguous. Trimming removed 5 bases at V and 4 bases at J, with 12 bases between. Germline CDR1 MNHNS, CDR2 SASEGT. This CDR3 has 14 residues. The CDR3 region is CASSTSGRGNTIYF. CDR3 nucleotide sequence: TGTGCCAGCAGTACCTCAGGTCGGGGAAACACCATATATTTT.

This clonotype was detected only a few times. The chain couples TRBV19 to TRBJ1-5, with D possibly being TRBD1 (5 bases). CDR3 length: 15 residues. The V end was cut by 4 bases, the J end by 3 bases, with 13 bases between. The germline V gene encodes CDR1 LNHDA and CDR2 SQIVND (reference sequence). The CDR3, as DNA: TGTGCCAGTAGTACCATAGGGGAGAACAATCAGCCCCAGCATTTT. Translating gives CASSTIGENNQPQHF.